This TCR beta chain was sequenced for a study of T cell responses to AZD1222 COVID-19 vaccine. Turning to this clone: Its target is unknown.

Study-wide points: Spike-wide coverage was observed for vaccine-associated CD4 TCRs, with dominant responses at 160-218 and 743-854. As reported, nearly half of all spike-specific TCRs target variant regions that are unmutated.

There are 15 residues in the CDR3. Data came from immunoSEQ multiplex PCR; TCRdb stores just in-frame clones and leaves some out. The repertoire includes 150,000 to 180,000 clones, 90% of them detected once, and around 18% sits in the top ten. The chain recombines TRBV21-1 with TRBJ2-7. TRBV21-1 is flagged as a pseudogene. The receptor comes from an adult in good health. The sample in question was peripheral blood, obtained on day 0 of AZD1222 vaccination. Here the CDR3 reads CASSKEGRRSYEQYF. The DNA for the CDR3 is TGTGCCAGCAGCAAAGAGGGTAGACGATCCTACGAGCAGTACTTC.